This section outlines one T cell receptor beta chain sequence together with its context. The data are from a study of blood T cell repertoires in COVID-19. Study-wide background: Nucleic acid was either cDNA or gDNA, and it came from T cells, B-cell-depleted T cells, or PBMCs.

Germline assignment: CDR1 SEHNR and CDR2 FQNEAQ (reference sequence). This CDR3 spans 13 amino acids. Trimming took 0 bases from V and 11 from J, leaving 13 bases between them. Sequencing used immunoSEQ multiplex PCR; TCRdb keeps in-frame clones, though not all of them. In the table there are about 250,000 clones, around 85% of which are singletons. The chain joins TRBV7-9 to TRBJ1-1; D is unresolved. The receptor was derived from a man aged 50 to 60 with active or convalescent COVID-19. The material sequenced was peripheral blood. CDR3 residues: CASSLAREGWAFF. The CDR3, as DNA: TGTGCCAGCAGCTTAGCGCGGGAGGGATGGGCTTTCTTT. Full variable domain (missing parts from reference TRBV7-9 and TRBJ1-1): DTGVSQNPRHKITKRGQNVTFRCDPISEHNRLYWYRQTLGQGPEFLTYFQNEAQLEKSRLLSDRFSAERPKGSFSTLEIQRTEQGDSAMYLCASSLAREGWAFFGQGTRLTVV.